A selection of T cell receptor beta chains follows, all from one sample in a study of blood T cell dynamics during melanoma immunotherapy. Profiled with immunoSEQ multiplex PCR; TCRdb holds only in-frame clones, not every one. The data show approximately 15,000 clones, about 86% seen once. Material: blood, obtained from a patient treated with checkpoint blockade. Receptor source: a human donor with melanoma. Both conserved end residues are part of each CDR3. A D gene is named only where the DNA matches it firmly. The size field is filled for only some rows; it gives once, few, many or a size class.

v_call	d_call	j_call	cdr3_length	clone_size	cdr3_nt	cdr3_aa
TRBV19	.	TRBJ1-2	14	.	TGTGCCAGTACCACCCAGGCGGGTAGGTTTGGCTACACCTTC	CASTTQAGRFGYTF
TRBV6-1	.	TRBJ1-5	16	.	TGTGCCAGCAGTGCGGCGGGGGGCGGGCGCAATCAGCCCCAGCATTTT	CASSAAGGGRNQPQHF
TRBV6-1	TRBD2	TRBJ2-1	15	once	TGTGCCAGCAGGGGGGGTGGTAGCGGGTCCAATGAGCAGTTCTTC	CASRGGGSGSNEQFF
TRBV6-1	TRBD1	TRBJ2-3	17	.	TGTGCCAGCAGTGAAGACAGGACAGGGACTCCCCGAGATACGCAGTATTTT	CASSEDRTGTPRDTQYF
TRBV15	.	TRBJ2-1	18	.	TGTGCCACCAGCAGAGGGCGCGGCGGGCAGGGGTCCTACAATGAGCAGTTCTTC	CATSRGRGGQGSYNEQFF
TRBV19	.	TRBJ2-6	16	.	TGTGCCAGCCTGGACGGAGTACAAGCTGGGGCCAACGTCCTGACTTTC	CASLDGVQAGANVLTF
TRBV13	.	TRBJ1-1	16	.	TGTGCCAGCAGCGTACCCTTCACAGGGCGGCTCACTGAAGCTTTCTTT	CASSVPFTGRLTEAFF
TRBV6-5	.	TRBJ1-5	13	.	TGTGCCAGCAGTTATGGGGGAGGTCAGCCCCAGCATTTT	CASSYGGGQPQHF
TRBV7-2	.	TRBJ2-5	16	once	TGTGCCAGCAGCTTAGTGGCGGGGGCGGTTTTAGAGACCCAGTACTTC	CASSLVAGAVLETQYF
TRBV6-1	TRBD1	TRBJ1-2	13	.	TGTGCCAGCACTGGGACAGGCCAATATGGCTACACCTTC	CASTGTGQYGYTF
TRBV15	TRBD1	TRBJ2-7	13	.	TGTGCCACCAGCAGACAGGGGGCGAGCGAGCAGTACTTC	CATSRQGASEQYF
TRBV7-8	.	TRBJ2-3	15	.	TGTGCCAGCAGCTTAGCGCTAGGAAGGGCGGATACGCAGTATTTT	CASSLALGRADTQYF
TRBV7-2	.	TRBJ2-7	14	.	TGTGCCAGCAGCTTAGCCGACGGTTCCTACGAGCAGTACTTC	CASSLADGSYEQYF
TRBV30	.	TRBJ2-5	14	.	TGTGCCTGGAGTGTACAAGAGCGAAAAGAGACCCAGTACTTC	CAWSVQERKETQYF
TRBV12-5	.	TRBJ1-1	18	.	TGTGCTAGTGGTTTGGTCGAGACTTACAGGGTCGATAAGAGTGAAGCTTTCTTT	CASGLVETYRVDKSEAFF
TRBV27	.	TRBJ1-6	18	.	TGTGCCAGCAGTCCCCGTCTGGGGGAGGGCTCCTATAATTCACCCCTCCACTTT	CASSPRLGEGSYNSPLHF
TRBV6-5	.	TRBJ2-5	14	once	TGTGCCAGCAGTTACTCAGCCGGGAAAGAGACCCAGTACTTC	CASSYSAGKETQYF
TRBV7-6	TRBD1	TRBJ1-1	15	.	TGTGCCAGCAGCTTAGGTCAGGGGGCAGGCACTGAAGCTTTCTTT	CASSLGQGAGTEAFF
TRBV7-2	TRBD2	TRBJ2-7	14	few	TGTGCCAGCAGCCCGCGATTCGGGGGGGACGAGCAGTACTTC	CASSPRFGGDEQYF
TRBV6-1	.	TRBJ2-7	12	.	TGTGCCAGCAGGCCCCGGGGCTACGAGCAGTACTTC	CASRPRGYEQYF
TRBV2	.	TRBJ2-2	13	.	TGTGCCAGCAGTGGGCCTCTCGTCGGGGAGCTGTTTTTT	CASSGPLVGELFF
TRBV29-1	TRBD1	TRBJ2-7	13	.	TGCAGCGCCTCTCCCGGACAGGGCCACGAGCAGTACTTC	CSASPGQGHEQYF
TRBV2	.	TRBJ1-5	14	.	TGTGCCAGCAGTCTAAGACAGAGCAATCAGCCCCAGCATTTT	CASSLRQSNQPQHF
TRBV2	.	TRBJ2-7	11	large	TGTGCCAGCAGTGAATTCGAAGGGTCGTACTTC	CASSEFEGSYF
TRBV15	.	TRBJ1-6	14	.	TGTGCCACCAGCAGACAGGGGCATAATTCACCCCTCCACTTT	CATSRQGHNSPLHF
TRBV7-9	.	TRBJ1-4	14	.	TGTGCCAGCTCACACGGGCAGGGACGTGAAAAACTGTTTTTT	CASSHGQGREKLFF
TRBV9	.	TRBJ2-5	14	.	TGTGCCAGCAGCCCTACAGGGGAGGGTATAACCCAGTACTTC	CASSPTGEGITQYF
TRBV5-4	.	TRBJ2-7	14	large	TGTGCCAGCAGCTTAACGCAGGGTGCCTACGAGCAGTACTTC	CASSLTQGAYEQYF
TRBV9	.	TRBJ2-7	12	.	TGTGCCAGCAGCTTTGGGGGGATCGAGCAGTACTTC	CASSFGGIEQYF
TRBV5-1	.	TRBJ2-3	14	.	TGCGCCAGCAGGCAGGGTGGGTCCACAGATACGCAGTATTTT	CASRQGGSTDTQYF
TRBV11-1	.	TRBJ2-1	14	.	TGTGCCAGCAGCTTAGATCGCAGGGACAATGAGCAGTTCTTC	CASSLDRRDNEQFF
TRBV6-1	TRBD1	TRBJ1-5	15	few	TGTGCCAGCAGTATCGGACAGGGGGGCAATCAGCCCCAGCATTTT	CASSIGQGGNQPQHF
TRBV5-4	.	TRBJ1-3	13	.	TGTGCCAGCAGCTTGGTTGACGGAAACACCATATATTTT	CASSLVDGNTIYF
TRBV28	.	TRBJ1-1	12	once	TGTGCCAGCAGTATTCCGAACACTGAAGCTTTCTTT	CASSIPNTEAFF
TRBV5-1	TRBD1	TRBJ1-5	15	.	TGCGCCAGCAGGGCCGGGACAGGGGGCAATCAGCCCCAGCATTTT	CASRAGTGGNQPQHF
TRBV6-6	TRBD1	TRBJ1-6	14	.	TGTGCCAGCAGTCACGGGACAGAATTTCCGGCCCTCCACTTT	CASSHGTEFPALHF
TRBV30	.	TRBJ1-2	14	.	TGTGCCTGGAGTTTTGACAGAAGTAACTATGGCTACACCTTC	CAWSFDRSNYGYTF
TRBV7-9	TRBD1	TRBJ2-6	17	once	TGTGCCAGTCAGACCCGACAGGGAGTAAACGGGGCCAACGTCCTGACTTTC	CASQTRQGVNGANVLTF
TRBV4-2	TRBD1	TRBJ2-2	18	.	TGTGCCAGCAGCCGATCCGGCGGCGGGACAGGTCACACCGGGGAGCTGTTTTTT	CASSRSGGGTGHTGELFF